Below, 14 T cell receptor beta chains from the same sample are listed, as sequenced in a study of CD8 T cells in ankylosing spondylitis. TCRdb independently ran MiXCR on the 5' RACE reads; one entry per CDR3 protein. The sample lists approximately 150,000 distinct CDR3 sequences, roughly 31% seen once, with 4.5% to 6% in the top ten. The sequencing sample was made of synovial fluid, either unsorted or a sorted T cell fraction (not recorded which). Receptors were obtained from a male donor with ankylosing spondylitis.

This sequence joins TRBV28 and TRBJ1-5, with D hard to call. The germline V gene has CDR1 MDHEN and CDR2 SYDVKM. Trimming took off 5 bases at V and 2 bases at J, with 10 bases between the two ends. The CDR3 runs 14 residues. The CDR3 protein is CASSPYSRNQPQHF. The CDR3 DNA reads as TGTGCCAGCAGTCCCTACTCCCGCAATCAGCCCCAGCATTTT.

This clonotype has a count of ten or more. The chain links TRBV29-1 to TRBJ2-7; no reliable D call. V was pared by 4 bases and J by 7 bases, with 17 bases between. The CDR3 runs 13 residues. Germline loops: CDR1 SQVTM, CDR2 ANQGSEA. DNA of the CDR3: TGCAGCGTTGGAAAACCCTTGTCCGGTGAGCAGTACTTC. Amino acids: CSVGKPLSGEQYF.

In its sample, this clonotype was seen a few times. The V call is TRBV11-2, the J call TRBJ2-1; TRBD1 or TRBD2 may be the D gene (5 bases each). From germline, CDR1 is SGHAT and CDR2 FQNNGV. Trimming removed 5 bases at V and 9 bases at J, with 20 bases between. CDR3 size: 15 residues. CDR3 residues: CASSLTLVTEGEQFF. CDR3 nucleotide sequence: TGTGCCAGCAGCCTAACCCTCGTGACAGAGGGTGAGCAGTTCTTC.

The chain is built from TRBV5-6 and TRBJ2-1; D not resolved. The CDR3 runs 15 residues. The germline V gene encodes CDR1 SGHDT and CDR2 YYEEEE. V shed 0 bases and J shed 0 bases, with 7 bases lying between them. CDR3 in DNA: TGTGCCAGCAGCTTGGGGCTAAGCTCCTACAATGAGCAGTTCTTC. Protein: CASSLGLSSYNEQFF.

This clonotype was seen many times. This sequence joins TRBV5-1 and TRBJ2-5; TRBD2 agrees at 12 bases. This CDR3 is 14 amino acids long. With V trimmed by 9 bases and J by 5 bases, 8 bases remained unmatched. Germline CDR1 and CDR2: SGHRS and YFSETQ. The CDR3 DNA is TGCGCCACCTCTAGCGGGAGGGCCGATGAGACCCAGTACTTC. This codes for CATSSGRADETQYF.

CDR3 sequence reads: CASSLEWRGALTDTQYF. In DNA, the CDR3 is TGTGCCAGCAGTTTAGAATGGCGGGGGGCCCTCACAGATACGCAGTATTTT. The rearrangement uses TRBV12-3 or TRBV12-4 and TRBJ2-3, with 8 bases matching TRBD2. The CDR3 sequence is 17 residues long. Trimming at V came to 1 base and at J to 2 bases, leaving 8 bases not matched to a gene.

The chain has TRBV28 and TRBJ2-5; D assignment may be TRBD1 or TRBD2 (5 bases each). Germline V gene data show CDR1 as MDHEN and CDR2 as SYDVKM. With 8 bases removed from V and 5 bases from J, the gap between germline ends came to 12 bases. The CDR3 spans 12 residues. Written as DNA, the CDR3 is TGTGCCAGCGGCCCGGGGCATGAGACCCAGTACTTC. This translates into CASGPGHETQYF.

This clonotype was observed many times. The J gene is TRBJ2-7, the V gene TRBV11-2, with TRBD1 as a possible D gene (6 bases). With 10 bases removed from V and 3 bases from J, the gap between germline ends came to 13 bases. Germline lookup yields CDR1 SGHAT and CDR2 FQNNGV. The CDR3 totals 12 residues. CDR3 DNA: TGTGCCACTTCGTCACAGGGCTACGAGCAGTACTTC. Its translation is CATSSQGYEQYF.

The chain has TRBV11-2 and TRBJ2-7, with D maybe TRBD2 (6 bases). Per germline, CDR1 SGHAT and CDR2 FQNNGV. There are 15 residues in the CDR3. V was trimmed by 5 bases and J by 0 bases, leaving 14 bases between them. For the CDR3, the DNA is TGTGCCAGCAGCCGATGGGACTTCAACTCCTACGAGCAGTACTTC. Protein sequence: CASSRWDFNSYEQYF.

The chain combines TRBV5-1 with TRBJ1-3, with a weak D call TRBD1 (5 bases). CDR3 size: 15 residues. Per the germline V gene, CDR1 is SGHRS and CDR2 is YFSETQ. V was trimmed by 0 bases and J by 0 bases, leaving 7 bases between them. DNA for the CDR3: TGCGCCAGCAGCTTGGGGGGCGCCTCTGGAAACACCATATATTTT. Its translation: CASSLGGASGNTIYF.

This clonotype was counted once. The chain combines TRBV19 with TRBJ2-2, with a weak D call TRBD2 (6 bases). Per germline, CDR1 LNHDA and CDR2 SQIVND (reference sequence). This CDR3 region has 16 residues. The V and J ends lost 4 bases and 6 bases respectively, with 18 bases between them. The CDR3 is CASSNLAGGRSGELFF. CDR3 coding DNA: TGTGCCAGTAGTAACCTGGCCGGGGGACGGTCCGGGGAGCTGTTTTTT.

This chain's CDR3 is CATSAEYSNQPQHF. DNA of the CDR3: TGTGCCACCAGTGCCGAGTACAGCAATCAGCCCCAGCATTTT. The J gene is TRBJ1-5, the V gene TRBV24-1, with no clear D. Looked up from germline, CDR1 is KGHDR and CDR2 is SFDVKD. There are 14 residues in the CDR3. Between the trimmed V and J ends, which lost 5 bases and 1 base, there was a span of 8 bases.

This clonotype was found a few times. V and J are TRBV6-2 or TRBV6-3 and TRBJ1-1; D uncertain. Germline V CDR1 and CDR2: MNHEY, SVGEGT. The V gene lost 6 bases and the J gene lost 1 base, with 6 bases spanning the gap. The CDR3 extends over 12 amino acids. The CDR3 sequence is CASRGGNTEAFF. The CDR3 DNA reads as TGTGCCAGCAGAGGTGGGAACACTGAAGCTTTCTTT.

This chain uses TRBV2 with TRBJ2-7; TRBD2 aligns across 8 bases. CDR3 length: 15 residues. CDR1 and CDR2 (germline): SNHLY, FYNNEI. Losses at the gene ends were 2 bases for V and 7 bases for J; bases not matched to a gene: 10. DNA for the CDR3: TGTGCCAGCAGTGAACTCCCGGGAGGGCCTGAGGAGCAGTACTTC. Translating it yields CASSELPGGPEEQYF.